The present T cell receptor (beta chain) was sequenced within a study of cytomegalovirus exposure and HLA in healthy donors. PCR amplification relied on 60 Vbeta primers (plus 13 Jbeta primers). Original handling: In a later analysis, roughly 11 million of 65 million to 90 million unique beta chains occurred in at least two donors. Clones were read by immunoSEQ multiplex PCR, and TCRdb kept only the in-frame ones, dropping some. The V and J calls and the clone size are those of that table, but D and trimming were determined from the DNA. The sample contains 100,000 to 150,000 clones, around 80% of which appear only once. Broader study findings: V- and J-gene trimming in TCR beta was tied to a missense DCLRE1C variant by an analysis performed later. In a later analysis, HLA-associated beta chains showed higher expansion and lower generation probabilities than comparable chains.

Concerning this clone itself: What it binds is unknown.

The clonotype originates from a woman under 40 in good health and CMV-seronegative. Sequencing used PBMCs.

The CDR3 DNA is TGTGCCAGTTCCCAGGGGGCGCGGAGCAATCAGCCCCAGCATTTT. This translates into CASSQGARSNQPQHF. The chain is built from TRBV19 and TRBJ1-5, with TRBD1 matching over 8 bases. V gave up 8 bases and J gave up 1 base; unmatched junction bases: 7. There are 15 residues in the CDR3. The germline V gene has CDR1 LNHDA and CDR2 SQIVND (reference sequence).